Below are 8 T cell receptor beta chains sequenced from a single sample in a study of T cell repertoires in cytomegalovirus infection. TCRdb re-called the reads with MiXCR, one entry per CDR3 protein. This table holds about 400,000 distinct CDR3 sequences, approximately 18% found once. The material sequenced was PBMCs. Every receptor here comes from a human donor in good health (CMV status not recorded). Some clones in this sample may be carry-over from other donors' samples.

Only a few counts were recorded for this clonotype. This chain connects TRBV7-6 to TRBJ2-5; perhaps D is TRBD1 or TRBD2 (6 bases each). Germline-derived CDR1 and CDR2 are SGHVS and FNYEAQ. Trimming pared 5 bases from V and 3 bases from J, leaving 19 bases between. The CDR3 loop spans 16 amino acids. The CDR3 DNA is TGTGCCAGCAGCCCCAACTACGGGGGCGCAAAAGAGACCCAGTACTTC. Translating gives CASSPNYGGAKETQYF.

This clonotype was seen repeatedly, ten times or more. The chain uses TRBV7-2 and TRBJ2-2, with TRBD2 as a possible D gene (5 bases). The germline CDR1 and CDR2 sequences are SGHTA and FQGNSA. The CDR3 contains 13 residues. Trimming took off 6 bases at V and 4 bases at J, with 9 bases between the two ends. The CDR3 DNA follows: TGTGCCAGCAGACTAGTTAGCACCGGGGAGCTGTTTTTT. Protein sequence: CASRLVSTGELFF.

This clonotype was recorded many times. The chain recombines TRBV7-9 with TRBJ1-1; possibly TRBD1 for D (5 bases). Germline CDR1 is SEHNR and CDR2 is FQNEAQ (reference sequence). V lost 5 bases and J lost 8, with 12 bases in between. The CDR3 totals 12 residues. CDR3 sequence: CASSPGRREAFF. The DNA for the CDR3 is TGTGCCAGCAGCCCAGGGAGGCGGGAAGCTTTCTTT.

This clonotype was recorded a few times. V gene TRBV7-2 combines with J gene TRBJ2-3, with 9 bases aligning to TRBD2. Germline V gene data show CDR1 as SGHTA and CDR2 as FQGNSA. Trimming removed 2 bases from V and 4 bases from J; junction bases left unmatched: 10. This CDR3 comprises 17 residues. CDR3 protein: CASSLTAGGRGPDTQYF. In DNA, the CDR3 is TGTGCCAGCAGCTTAACGGCGGGGGGGCGAGGCCCAGATACGCAGTATTTT.

This clonotype was recorded at least ten times. The chain has TRBV7-2 and TRBJ2-5; D remains ambiguous. Trimming removed 0 bases from V and 7 bases from J, with 12 bases in between. There are 14 residues in the CDR3. CDR1 is SGHTA and CDR2 is FQGNSA in the germline V gene. The CDR3 loop reads CASSLARDQVTQYF. The CDR3, as DNA: TGTGCCAGCAGCTTAGCGCGCGACCAGGTGACCCAGTACTTC.

The chain couples TRBV7-8 to TRBJ2-3; 9 nucleotides line up with TRBD2. The CDR3 length is 13 residues. The germline CDR1 and CDR2 sequences are SGHVS and FQNEAQ. V was pared by 7 bases and J by 1 base, with 0 bases of the junction left unmatched. CDR3 sequence: CASKRGGTDTQYF. The CDR3, as DNA: TGTGCCAGCAAGCGGGGGGGCACAGATACGCAGTATTTT.

The gene calls are TRBV9 and TRBJ2-5; D is undetermined. Germline V gene data show CDR1 as SGDLS and CDR2 as YYNGEE. This CDR3 contains 14 residues. V shed 6 bases and J shed 0 bases, with 12 bases lying between them. In DNA, the CDR3 is TGTGCCAGCACTCGGCGGCTCGACCAAGAGACCCAGTACTTC. Amino acid sequence: CASTRRLDQETQYF.

V is TRBV4-3 and J is TRBJ2-3; TRBD2 is a possible D gene (6 bases). Trimming shortened V by 0 bases and J by 6 bases, and 13 bases separated the two germline ends. This CDR3 has 15 amino acids. Germline CDR1 is LGHNA and CDR2 is YSLEER. CDR3 amino acids: CASSQDPGLPDTQYF. The CDR3 DNA reads TGCGCCAGCAGCCAAGATCCGGGACTCCCTGATACGCAGTATTTT.